The clone carrying this T cell receptor beta chain was counted once. Its target is not known. The junction and the germline gene differ at one end; a read error may be behind it. Baseline, cycle 4 day 1, and cycle 7 day 1 were the blood sampling points. The record originates from a study of OX40 agonist ivuxolimab in advanced cancers. Turning to the study itself: Ivuxolimab, an agonistic anti-OX40 (CD134) antibody, was given to patients. Eligibility admitted prior anti-PD-1, anti-PD-L1 or anti-CTLA-4 therapy; around 42% had some. Notes on the study in general: CD8+ T cells (on average) carried more expanded clones than CD4+ T cells.

Sequencing was performed with immunoSEQ multiplex PCR; in TCRdb, only in-frame clones are kept and a portion is missing. The sample consists of about 55,000 clones, about 88% of them appearing once. This TCR was sampled from an adult with an advanced solid tumor such as melanoma, head and neck, liver or kidney cancer. The sequencing here drew on CD4+ or CD8+ T cells sorted from blood, taken in a trial of the OX40 agonist ivuxolimab.

The CDR3 region has the DNA TGTGCCAGCAGCCAAGCCGAGTGGCAATTGGCTCACTTC. Translating gives CASSQAEWQLAHF. The J gene is TRBJ2-7, the V gene TRBV14; D is undetermined. In germline, CDR1 is SGHDN, CDR2 FVKESK. CDR3 size: 13 residues.